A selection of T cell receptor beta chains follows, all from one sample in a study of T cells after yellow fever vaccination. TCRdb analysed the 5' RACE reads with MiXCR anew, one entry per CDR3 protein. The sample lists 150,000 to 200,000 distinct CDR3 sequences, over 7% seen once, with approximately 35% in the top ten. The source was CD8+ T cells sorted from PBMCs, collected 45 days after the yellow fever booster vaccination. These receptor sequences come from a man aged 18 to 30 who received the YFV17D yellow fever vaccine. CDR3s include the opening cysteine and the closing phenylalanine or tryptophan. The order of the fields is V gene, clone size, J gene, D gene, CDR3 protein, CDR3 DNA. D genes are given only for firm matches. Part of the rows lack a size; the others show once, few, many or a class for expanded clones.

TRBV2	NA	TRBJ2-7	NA	CASSRTEAFYEQYF	TGTGCCAGCAGCCGGACTGAAGCCTTCTACGAGCAGTACTTC
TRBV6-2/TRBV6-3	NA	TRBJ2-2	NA	CASSEDSVYGNTGELFF	TGTGCCAGCAGTGAAGACTCCGTATACGGGAACACCGGGGAGCTGTTTTTT
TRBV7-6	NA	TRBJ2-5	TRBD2	CASSLGLVGIQETQYF	TGTGCCAGCAGCCTCGGACTAGTTGGGATTCAAGAGACCCAGTACTTC
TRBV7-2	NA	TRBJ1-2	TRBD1	CASSLVPGQGNYGYTF	TGTGCCAGCAGCTTAGTGCCTGGACAGGGGAACTATGGCTACACCTTC
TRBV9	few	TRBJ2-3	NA	CASSVGRSFTDTQYF	TGTGCCAGCAGCGTAGGAAGGTCTTTCACAGATACGCAGTATTTT
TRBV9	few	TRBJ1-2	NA	CASSAMTGLNYGYTF	TGTGCCAGCAGCGCCATGACAGGTCTTAACTATGGCTACACCTTC
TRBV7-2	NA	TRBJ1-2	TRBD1	CASRGLGQGPFDGYTF	TGTGCCAGCAGGGGCCTCGGACAGGGGCCATTTGATGGCTACACCTTC
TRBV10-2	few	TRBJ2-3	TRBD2	CASDSSGGFTDTQYF	TGCGCCAGCGATTCTAGCGGGGGCTTCACAGATACGCAGTATTTT
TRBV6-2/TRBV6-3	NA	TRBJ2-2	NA	CASSRPADTGELFF	TGTGCCAGCAGTCGCCCAGCTGACACCGGGGAGCTGTTTTTT
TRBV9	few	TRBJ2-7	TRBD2	CASSVEGPWTSGGTYEQYF	TGTGCCAGCAGCGTAGAGGGACCCTGGACTAGCGGGGGAACCTACGAGCAGTACTTC
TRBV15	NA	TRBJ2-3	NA	CATAARAGHLDTQYF	TGTGCCACCGCAGCCCGGGCAGGGCACCTAGATACGCAGTATTTT
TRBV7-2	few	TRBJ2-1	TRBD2	CASSKGLAGVNPYNEQFF	TGTGCCAGCAGCAAGGGACTAGCGGGGGTCAACCCCTACAATGAGCAGTTCTTC
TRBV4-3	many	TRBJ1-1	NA	CASSQDYPTEAFF	TGCGCCAGCAGCCAAGATTATCCCACTGAAGCTTTCTTT
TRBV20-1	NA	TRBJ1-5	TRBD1	CSATTGVGSQPQHF	TGCAGTGCTACGACAGGGGTAGGTAGTCAGCCCCAGCATTTT
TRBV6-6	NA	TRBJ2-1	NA	CASSYGLGARNEQFF	TGTGCCAGCAGTTACGGGCTGGGGGCGCGTAATGAGCAGTTCTTC
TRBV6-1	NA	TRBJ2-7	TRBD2	CAGGVGYEQYF	TGTGCGGGGGGGGTAGGCTACGAGCAGTACTTC
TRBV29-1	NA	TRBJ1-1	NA	CSVEDGRGSEAFF	TGCAGCGTTGAAGATGGCCGGGGCTCTGAAGCTTTCTTT
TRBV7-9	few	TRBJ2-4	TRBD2	CASSSAILAGGLINIQYF	TGTGCCAGCAGCTCTGCCATTTTAGCGGGGGGTTTAATCAACATTCAGTACTTC
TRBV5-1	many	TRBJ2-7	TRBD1	CASSRRDRAHEQYF	TGCGCCAGCTCCCGCCGGGACAGGGCCCACGAGCAGTACTTC
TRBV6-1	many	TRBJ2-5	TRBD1	CASSVTGVQETQYF	TGTGCCAGCAGTGTGACAGGGGTGCAAGAGACCCAGTACTTC
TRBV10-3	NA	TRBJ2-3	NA	CAIRVVDTQYF	TGTGCCATCAGAGTTGTAGATACGCAGTATTTT
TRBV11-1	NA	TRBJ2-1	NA	CASSLAPEGNEQFF	TGTGCCAGCAGCTTGGCTCCCGAGGGCAATGAGCAGTTCTTC